Included here is one TCR beta chain sequence, with context. These data are taken from a study of control samples from healthy donors and cancer patients. The assay was immunoSEQ multiplex PCR, and TCRdb's table has in-frame clones only and misses some. The table records tens of thousands of clones, around 87% of them present only once. Germline CDR1 reads LNHDA; CDR2 reads SQIVND (reference sequence). The CDR3 extends over 15 amino acids. With 4 bases clipped from V and 4 bases from J, the junction kept 7 bases outside the gene matches. The sequenced sample was blood. The receptor was derived from a man aged 45-60 years in good health. The rearrangement uses TRBV19 and TRBJ2-5; 9 bases line up with TRBD2. The CDR3 region is CASSRLAGMRETQYF. CDR3 DNA: TGTGCCAGTAGTAGGCTAGCGGGAATGAGAGAGACCCAGTACTTC.